This T cell receptor beta chain is drawn from a study of blood T cell repertoires in COVID-19. On the study more broadly: COVID-19 samples from acute and convalescent phases originated in the United States, Italy and Spain. Nucleic acid was either cDNA or gDNA, and it came from T cells, B-cell-depleted T cells, or PBMCs.

The CDR3 spans 15 residues. The germline V gene has CDR1 LGHDT and CDR2 YNNKEL (reference sequence). V shed 1 base and J shed 2 bases, with 9 bases lying between them. In the original analysis: Reference gene primer amplification gave nucleated cell count estimates. TCRdb's copy holds only in-frame clones and misses some; the assay was immunoSEQ multiplex PCR. That table gives V, J and clone size, and the DNA gave D and trimming. This table has about 140,000 clones, under 85% appearing once. The TCR comes from a human donor in a cohort sampled during active COVID-19. Material for sequencing was peripheral blood. The V gene is TRBV3-1 (or the pseudogene TRBV3-2), the J gene TRBJ2-1; perhaps TRBD2 as D (6 bases). In DNA, the CDR3 is TGTGCCAGCAGCCAAGGCTCTAGCGCCTACAATGAGCAGTTCTTC. Translating gives CASSQGSSAYNEQFF.